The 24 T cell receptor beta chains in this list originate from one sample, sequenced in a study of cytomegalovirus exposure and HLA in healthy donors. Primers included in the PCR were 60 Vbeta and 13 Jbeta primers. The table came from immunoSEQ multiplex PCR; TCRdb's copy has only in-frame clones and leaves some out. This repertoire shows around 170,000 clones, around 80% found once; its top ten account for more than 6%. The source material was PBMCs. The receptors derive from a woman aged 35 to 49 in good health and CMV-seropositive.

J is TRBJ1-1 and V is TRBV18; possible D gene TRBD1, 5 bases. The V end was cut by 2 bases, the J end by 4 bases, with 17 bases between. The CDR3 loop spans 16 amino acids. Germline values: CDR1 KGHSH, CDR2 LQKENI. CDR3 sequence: CASSPSTLGLGTEAFF. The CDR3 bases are TGTGCCAGCTCACCATCGACTTTGGGGCTCGGCACTGAAGCTTTCTTT. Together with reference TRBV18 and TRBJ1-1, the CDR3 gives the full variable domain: NAGVMQNPRHLVRRRGQEARLRCSPMKGHSHVYWYRQLPEEGLKFMVYLQKENIIDESGMPKERFSAEFPKEGPSILRIQQVVRGDSAAYFCASSPSTLGLGTEAFFGQGTRLTVV.

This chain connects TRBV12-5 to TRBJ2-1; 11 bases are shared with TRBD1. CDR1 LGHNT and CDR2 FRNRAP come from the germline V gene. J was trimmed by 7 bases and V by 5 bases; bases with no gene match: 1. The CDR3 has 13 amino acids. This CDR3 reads CASGGDRGNEQFF. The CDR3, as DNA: TGTGCTAGTGGTGGGGACAGGGGGAATGAGCAGTTCTTC.

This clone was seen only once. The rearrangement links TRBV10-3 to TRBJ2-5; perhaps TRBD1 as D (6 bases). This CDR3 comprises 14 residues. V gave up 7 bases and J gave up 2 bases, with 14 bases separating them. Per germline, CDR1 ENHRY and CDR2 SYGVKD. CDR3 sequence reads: CAIKRDTQQETQYF. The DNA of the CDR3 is TGTGCCATCAAACGGGACACCCAGCAAGAGACCCAGTACTTC.

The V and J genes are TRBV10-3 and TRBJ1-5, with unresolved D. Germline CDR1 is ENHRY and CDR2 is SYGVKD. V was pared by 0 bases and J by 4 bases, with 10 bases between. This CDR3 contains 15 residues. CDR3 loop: CAISESKAQNQPQHF. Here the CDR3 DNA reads TGTGCCATCAGTGAGTCGAAGGCACAGAATCAGCCCCAGCATTTT.

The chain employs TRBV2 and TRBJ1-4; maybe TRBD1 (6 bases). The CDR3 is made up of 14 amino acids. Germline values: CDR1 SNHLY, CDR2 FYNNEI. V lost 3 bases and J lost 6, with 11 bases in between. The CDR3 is CASSDTGLDEKLFF. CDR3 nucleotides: TGTGCCAGCAGTGATACAGGGTTGGATGAAAAACTGTTTTTT.

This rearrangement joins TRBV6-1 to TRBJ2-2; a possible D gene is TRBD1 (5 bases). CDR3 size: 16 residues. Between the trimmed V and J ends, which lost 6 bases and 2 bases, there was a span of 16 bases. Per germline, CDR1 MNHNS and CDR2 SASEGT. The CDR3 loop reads CASREPGQGNTGELFF. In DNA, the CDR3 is TGTGCCAGCAGAGAACCGGGTCAGGGAAACACCGGGGAGCTGTTTTTT.

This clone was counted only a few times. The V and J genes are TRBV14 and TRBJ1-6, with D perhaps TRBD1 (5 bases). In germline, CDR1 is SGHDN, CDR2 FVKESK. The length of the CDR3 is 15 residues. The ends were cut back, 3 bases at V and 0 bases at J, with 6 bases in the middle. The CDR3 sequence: CASSQQGSYNSPLHF. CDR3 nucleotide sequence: TGTGCCAGCAGCCAGCAGGGCTCCTATAATTCACCCCTCCACTTT.

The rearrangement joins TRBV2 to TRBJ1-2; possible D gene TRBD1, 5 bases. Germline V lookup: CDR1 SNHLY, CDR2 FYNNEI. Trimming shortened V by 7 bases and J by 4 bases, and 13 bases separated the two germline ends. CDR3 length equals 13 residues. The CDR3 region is CASKADRVYGYTF. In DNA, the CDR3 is TGTGCCAGCAAGGCCGACAGAGTCTATGGCTACACCTTC.

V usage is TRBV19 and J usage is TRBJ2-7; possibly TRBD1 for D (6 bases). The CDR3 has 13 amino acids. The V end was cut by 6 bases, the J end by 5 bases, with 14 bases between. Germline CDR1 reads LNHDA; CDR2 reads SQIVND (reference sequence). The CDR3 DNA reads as TGTGCCAGTAGCCCCGGACAGACAAACGAGCAGTACTTC. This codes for CASSPGQTNEQYF.

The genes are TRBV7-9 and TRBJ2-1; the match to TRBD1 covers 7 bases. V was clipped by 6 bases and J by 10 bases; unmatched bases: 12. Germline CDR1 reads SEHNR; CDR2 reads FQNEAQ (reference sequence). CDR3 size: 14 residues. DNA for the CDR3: TGTGCCAGCAGTTTATTTGGGACAGCCACCGAGCAGTTCTTC. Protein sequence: CASSLFGTATEQFF.

The CDR3 sequence is CASRETVRRYNEQFF. The CDR3 DNA is TGTGCCAGCAGGGAGACAGTGAGGAGATACAATGAGCAGTTCTTC. The J gene is TRBJ2-1, the V gene TRBV6-1; possibly TRBD1 for D (5 bases). Germline V gene lookup returns CDR1 MNHNS and CDR2 SASEGT. The CDR3 is 15 residues long. V lost 6 bases, J lost 4 bases, and 16 bases lay in between.

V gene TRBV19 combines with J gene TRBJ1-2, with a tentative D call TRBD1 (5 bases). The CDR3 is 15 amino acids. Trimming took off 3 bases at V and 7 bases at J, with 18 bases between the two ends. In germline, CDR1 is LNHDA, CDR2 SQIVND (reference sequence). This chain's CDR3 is CASSMRDGDWGGYTF. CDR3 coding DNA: TGTGCCAGTAGTATGCGGGACGGCGATTGGGGTGGCTACACCTTC.

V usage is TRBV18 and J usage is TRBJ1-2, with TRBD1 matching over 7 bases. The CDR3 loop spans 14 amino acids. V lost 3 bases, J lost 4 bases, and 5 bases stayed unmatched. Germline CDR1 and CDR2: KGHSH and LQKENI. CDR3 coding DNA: TGTGCCAGCTCACCGAAGACAGGGATCTATGGCTACACCTTC. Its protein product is CASSPKTGIYGYTF.

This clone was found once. The chain's CDR3 is CASSTVFGTGAGGEQYF. CDR3 nucleotide sequence: TGTGCCAGCAGCACCGTATTTGGGACAGGGGCGGGGGGGGAGCAGTACTTC. The chain uses TRBV27 and TRBJ2-7, with D maybe TRBD1 (10 bases). Between the trimmed V and J ends, which lost 6 bases and 7 bases, there was a span of 28 bases. The CDR3 extends over 17 amino acids. CDR1 is MNHEY, CDR2 SMNVEV, per germline (reference sequence).

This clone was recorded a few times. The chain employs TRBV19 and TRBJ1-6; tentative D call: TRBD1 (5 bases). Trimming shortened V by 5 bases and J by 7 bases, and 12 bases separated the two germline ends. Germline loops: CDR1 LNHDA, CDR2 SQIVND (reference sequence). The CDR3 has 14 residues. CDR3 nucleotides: TGTGCCAGTAGTTCGGGGGGATCGAATTCACCCCTCCACTTT. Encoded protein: CASSSGGSNSPLHF. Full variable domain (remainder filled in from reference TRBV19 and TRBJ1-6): DGGITQSPKYLFRKEGQNVTLSCEQNLNHDAMYWYRQDPGQGLRLIYYSQIVNDFQKGDIAEGYSVSREKKESFPLTVTSAQKNPTAFYLCASSSGGSNSPLHFGNGTRLTVT.

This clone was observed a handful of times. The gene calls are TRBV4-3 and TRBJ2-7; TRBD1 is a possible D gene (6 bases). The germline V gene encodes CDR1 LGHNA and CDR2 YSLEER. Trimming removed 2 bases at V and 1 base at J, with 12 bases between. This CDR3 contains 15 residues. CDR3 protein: CASSQLGTQSYEQYF. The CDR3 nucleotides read TGCGCCAGCAGCCAACTAGGGACACAATCCTACGAGCAGTACTTC.

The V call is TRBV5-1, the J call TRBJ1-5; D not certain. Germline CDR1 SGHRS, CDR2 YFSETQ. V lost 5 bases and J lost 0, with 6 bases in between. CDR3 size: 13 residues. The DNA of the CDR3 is TGCGCCAGCAGACGGGATAGCAATCAGCCCCAGCATTTT. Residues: CASRRDSNQPQHF. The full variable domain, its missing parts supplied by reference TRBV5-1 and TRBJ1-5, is KAGVTQTPRYLIKTRGQQVTLSCSPISGHRSVSWYQQTPGQGLQFLFEYFSETQRNKGNFPGRFSGRQFSNSRSEMNVSTLELGDSALYLCASRRDSNQPQHFGDGTRLSIL.

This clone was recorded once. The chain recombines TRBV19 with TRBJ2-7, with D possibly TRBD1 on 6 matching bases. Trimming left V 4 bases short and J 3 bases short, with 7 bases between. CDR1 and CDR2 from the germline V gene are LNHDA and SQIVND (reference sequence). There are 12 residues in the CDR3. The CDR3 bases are TGTGCCAGTAGTAAGGGGGACTACGAGCAGTACTTC. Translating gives CASSKGDYEQYF.

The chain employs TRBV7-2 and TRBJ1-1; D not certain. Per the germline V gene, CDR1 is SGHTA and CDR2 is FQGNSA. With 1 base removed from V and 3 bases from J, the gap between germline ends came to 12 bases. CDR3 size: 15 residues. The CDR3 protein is CASSLGRAGDTEAFF. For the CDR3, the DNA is TGTGCCAGCAGCTTAGGGAGGGCCGGTGACACTGAAGCTTTCTTT.

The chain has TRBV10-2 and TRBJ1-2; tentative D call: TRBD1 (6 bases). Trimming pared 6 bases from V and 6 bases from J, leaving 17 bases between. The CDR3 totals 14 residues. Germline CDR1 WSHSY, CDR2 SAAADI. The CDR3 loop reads CASSQSVQGDGYTF. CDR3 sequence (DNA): TGCGCCAGCAGCCAGTCCGTACAGGGCGATGGCTACACCTTC.

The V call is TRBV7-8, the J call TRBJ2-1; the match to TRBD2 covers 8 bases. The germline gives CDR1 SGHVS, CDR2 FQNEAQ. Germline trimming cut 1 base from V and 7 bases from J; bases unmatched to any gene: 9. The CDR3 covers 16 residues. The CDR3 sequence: CASSLGGSGVWNEQFF. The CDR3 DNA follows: TGTGCCAGCAGCTTAGGGGGTAGCGGGGTCTGGAATGAGCAGTTCTTC.

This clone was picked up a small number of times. CDR3 in DNA: TGTGCCAGCAGCCACAGGTGGGCAAACACTGAAGCTTTCTTT. Protein sequence: CASSHRWANTEAFF. V gene TRBV6-6 combines with J gene TRBJ1-1, with TRBD1 as a possible D gene (5 bases). The CDR3 contains 14 residues. Germline V lookup: CDR1 MNHNY, CDR2 SVGAGI (reference sequence). V lost 6 bases and J 2 bases, leaving 13 bases between the germline ends.

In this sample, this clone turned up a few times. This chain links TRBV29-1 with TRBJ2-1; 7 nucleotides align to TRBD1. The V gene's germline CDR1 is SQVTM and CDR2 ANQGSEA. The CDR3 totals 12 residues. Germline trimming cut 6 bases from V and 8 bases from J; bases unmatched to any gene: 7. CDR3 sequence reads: CSVRGPGHEQFF. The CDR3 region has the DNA TGCAGCGTGAGGGGGCCTGGCCATGAGCAGTTCTTC.

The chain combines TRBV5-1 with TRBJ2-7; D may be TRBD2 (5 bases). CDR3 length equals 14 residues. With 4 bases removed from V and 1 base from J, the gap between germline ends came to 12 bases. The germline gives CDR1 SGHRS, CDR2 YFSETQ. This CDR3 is CASSNRDISYEQYF. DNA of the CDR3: TGCGCCAGCAGCAACCGGGATATTTCCTACGAGCAGTACTTC.